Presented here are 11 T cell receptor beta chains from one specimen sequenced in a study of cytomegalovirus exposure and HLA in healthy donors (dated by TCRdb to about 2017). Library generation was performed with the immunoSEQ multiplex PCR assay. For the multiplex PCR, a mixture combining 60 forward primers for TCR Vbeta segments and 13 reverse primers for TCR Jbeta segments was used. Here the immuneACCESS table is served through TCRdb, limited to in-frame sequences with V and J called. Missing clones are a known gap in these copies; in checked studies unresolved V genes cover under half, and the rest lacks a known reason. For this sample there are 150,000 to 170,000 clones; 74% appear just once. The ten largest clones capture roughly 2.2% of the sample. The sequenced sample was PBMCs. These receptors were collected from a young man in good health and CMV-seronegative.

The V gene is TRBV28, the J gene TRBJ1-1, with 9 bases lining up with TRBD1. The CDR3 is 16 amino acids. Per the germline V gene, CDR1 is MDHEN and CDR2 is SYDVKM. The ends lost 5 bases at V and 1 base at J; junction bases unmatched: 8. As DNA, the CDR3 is TGTGCCAGCAGTCCTACAGGGGGCATCTGGAACACTGAAGCTTTCTTT. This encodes CASSPTGGIWNTEAFF.

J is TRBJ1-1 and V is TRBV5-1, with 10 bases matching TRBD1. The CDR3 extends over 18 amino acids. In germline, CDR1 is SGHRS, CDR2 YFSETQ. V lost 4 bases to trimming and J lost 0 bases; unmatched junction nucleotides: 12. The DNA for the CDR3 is TGCGCCAGCAGCCTGACCGGGACAGGGGTTCCCATGAACACTGAAGCTTTCTTT. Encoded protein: CASSLTGTGVPMNTEAFF.

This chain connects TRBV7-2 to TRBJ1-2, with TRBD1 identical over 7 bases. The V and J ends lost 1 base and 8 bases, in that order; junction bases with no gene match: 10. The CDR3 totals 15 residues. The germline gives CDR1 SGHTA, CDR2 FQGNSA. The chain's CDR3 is CASSLGIVQGEGYTF. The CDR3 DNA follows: TGTGCCAGCAGCTTAGGGATTGTTCAGGGGGAAGGCTACACCTTC.

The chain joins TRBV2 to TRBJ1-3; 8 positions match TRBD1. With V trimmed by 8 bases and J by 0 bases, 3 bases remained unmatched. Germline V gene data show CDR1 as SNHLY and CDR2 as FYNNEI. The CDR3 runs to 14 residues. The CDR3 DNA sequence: TGTGCCAGCGGGGACAGGCTCTCTGGAAACACCATATATTTT. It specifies CASGDRLSGNTIYF.

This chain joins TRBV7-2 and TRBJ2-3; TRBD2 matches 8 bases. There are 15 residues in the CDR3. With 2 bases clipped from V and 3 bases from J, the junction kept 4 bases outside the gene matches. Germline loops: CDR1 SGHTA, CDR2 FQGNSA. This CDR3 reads CASSLHGGGTDTQYF. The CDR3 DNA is TGTGCCAGCAGCTTACACGGGGGGGGAACAGATACGCAGTATTTT.

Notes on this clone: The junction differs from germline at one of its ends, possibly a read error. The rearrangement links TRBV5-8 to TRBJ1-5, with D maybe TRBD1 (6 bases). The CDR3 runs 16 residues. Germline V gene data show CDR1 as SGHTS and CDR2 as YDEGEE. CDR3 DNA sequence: TGTGCCAGCAGCTTTCGGGGGGGGCATGGCAATCAGCCCCAGAATTTT. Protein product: CASSFRGGHGNQPQNF.

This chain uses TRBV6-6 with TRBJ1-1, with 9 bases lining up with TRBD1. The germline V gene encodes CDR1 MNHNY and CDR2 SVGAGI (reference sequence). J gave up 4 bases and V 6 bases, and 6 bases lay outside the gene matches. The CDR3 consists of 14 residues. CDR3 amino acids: CASSPTTGGTEAFF. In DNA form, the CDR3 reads TGTGCCAGCAGCCCCACGACAGGGGGCACTGAAGCTTTCTTT.

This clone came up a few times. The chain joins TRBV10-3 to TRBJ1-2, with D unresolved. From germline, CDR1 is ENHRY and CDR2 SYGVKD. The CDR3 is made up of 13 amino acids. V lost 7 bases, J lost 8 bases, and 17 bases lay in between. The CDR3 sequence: CAIIRSEGEGYTF. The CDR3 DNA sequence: TGTGCCATCATCCGTAGTGAGGGAGAGGGCTACACCTTC.

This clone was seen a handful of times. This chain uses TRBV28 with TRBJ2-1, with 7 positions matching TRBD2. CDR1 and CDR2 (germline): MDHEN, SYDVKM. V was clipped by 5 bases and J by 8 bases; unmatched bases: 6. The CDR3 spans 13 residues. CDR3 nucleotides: TGTGCCAGCAGTCGGGTCAGCGGGGATGAGCAGTTCTTC. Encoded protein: CASSRVSGDEQFF.

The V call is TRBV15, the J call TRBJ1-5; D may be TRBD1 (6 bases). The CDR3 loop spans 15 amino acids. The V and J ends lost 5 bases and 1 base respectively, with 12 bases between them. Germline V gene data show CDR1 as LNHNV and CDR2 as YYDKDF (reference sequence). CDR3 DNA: TGTGCCACCAGCCAAGGGACAAGCAGCAATCAGCCCCAGCATTTT. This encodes CATSQGTSSNQPQHF.

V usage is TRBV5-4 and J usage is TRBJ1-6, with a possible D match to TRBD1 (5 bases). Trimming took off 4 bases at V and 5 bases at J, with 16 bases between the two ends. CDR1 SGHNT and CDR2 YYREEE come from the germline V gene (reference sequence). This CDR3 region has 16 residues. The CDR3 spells CASSPAGGRHNSPLHF. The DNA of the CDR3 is TGTGCCAGCAGCCCCGCCGGGGGGAGGCATAATTCACCCCTCCACTTT.